A selection of T cell receptor beta chains follows, all from one sample in a study of tumor and adjacent non-tumor tissue in lung cancer. Via MiXCR, TCRdb re-called the multiplex PCR reads, giving one row per CDR3 protein. The sample lists 75,000 to 95,000 distinct CDR3 sequences; about two thirds were seen once. The material sequenced was lung tumor tissue. The receptor source for this set is a woman in her 40s with non-small cell lung cancer. Each CDR3 is given with its conserved first and last residue. A D gene is named only where the DNA matches it firmly. Clone size is not always given. Where it is, it says once, few, many or a class for expanded clones.

TRBV5-4	-	-	TRBJ2-3	CASRPNSDTQYF	TGTGCCAGCAGGCCAAATTCGGATACGCAGTATTTT
TRBV4-1	-	-	TRBJ2-7	CASCQVTANEQYF	TGCGCCAGCTGCCAAGTGACCGCCAACGAGCAGTACTTC
TRBV10-1	-	-	TRBJ1-1	CASSKFFVTEAFF	TGCGCCAGCAGTAAATTTTTCGTCACTGAAGCTTTCTTT
TRBV29-1	-	-	TRBJ2-5	CSVRRPYQETQHF	TGCAGTGTGCGGAGGCCGTACCAAGAGACCCAGCACTTC
TRBV12-3/TRBV12-4	-	-	TRBJ2-1	CANSSSGASYNEQFF	TGCGCCAACAGTTCCAGTGGGGCCTCCTACAATGAGCAGTTCTTC
TRBV5-1	-	-	TRBJ2-7	CASNLGLAPYEQYF	TGCGCCAGCAACTTGGGCCTAGCTCCTTACGAGCAGTACTTC
TRBV6-1	TRBD2	medium-sized	TRBJ2-7	CASTASGGPLEQYF	TGTGCCAGCACCGCTAGCGGGGGGCCCCTCGAGCAGTACTTC
TRBV6-5	-	-	TRBJ1-5	CASSAARGYSNQPQLF	TGTGCCAGCTCGGCAGCCAGGGGCTATAGTAATCAGCCCCAGCTTTTT
TRBV6-5	-	once	TRBJ2-1	CASSFQQGWDEHFF	TGTGCCAGCAGTTTCCAACAGGGTTGGGATGAGCACTTTTTC
TRBV11-3	-	-	TRBJ2-1	CASSEDGFYIEQFF	TGTGCCAGCAGCGAAGACGGGTTCTATATTGAACAGTTCTTC
TRBV5-4	TRBD2	many	TRBJ2-3	CASSSAGGRGTDTQYF	TGTGCCAGCAGCTCGGCGGGGGGCCGGGGCACAGATACGCAGTATTTT
TRBV11-2	TRBD2	-	TRBJ2-5	CARSLTSTRETQYF	TGTGCCAGAAGCCTGACTAGCACCAGAGAGACTCAGTACTTC
TRBV6-5	TRBD1	-	TRBJ1-6	CVNSYEGAHNSPLHF	TGTGTCAACAGTTACGAGGGGGCCCATAATTCACCCCTCCACTTT
TRBV11-2	TRBD2	-	TRBJ2-5	CASNISGGAWESQYF	TGTGCTAGCAACATTAGCGGGGGGGCTTGGGAGTCCCAGTACTTC
TRBV4-2	-	-	TRBJ2-2	CASSQEFAGELFF	TGTGCCAGCAGCCAAGAATTTGCCGGGGAGCTGTTTTTT
TRBV4-1	TRBD2	-	TRBJ2-5	CASSLEAVGPAGVQETQYF	TGCGCCAGCAGCCTAGAGGCTGTGGGGCCAGCGGGGGTACAAGAGACCCAGTATTTC
TRBV10-2	-	few	TRBJ1-6	CALRPAISNSPLHF	TGCGCTTTAAGACCGGCGATTTCTAATTCACCCCTCCACTTT
TRBV29-1	-	-	TRBJ2-6	CSVQSSGVNALTF	TGCAGCGTTCAAAGCTCTGGGGTCAACGCCCTGACTTTC
TRBV28	-	-	TRBJ2-3	CASSLSGPDTHYF	TGTGCCAGCAGTTTAAGTGGACCAGATACGCACTATTTT
TRBV10-3	-	-	TRBJ1-4	CTISDEGRGEKLFF	TGTACCATCAGTGACGAGGGAAGAGGTGAAAAATTGTTTTTT
TRBV6-5	-	-	TRBJ2-7	CASRPYRPNSYEQYF	TGTGCCAGCAGACCCTACAGGCCAAACTCCTACGAACAGTACTTC
TRBV12-3/TRBV12-4	-	-	TRBJ2-2	CASTQQTTGELFF	TGTGCCAGCACCCAACAGACCACCGGGGAGCTGTTTTTT
TRBV12-3/TRBV12-4	-	many	TRBJ1-4	CASSLGPLNEKLFF	TGTGCCAGCAGTTTAGGGCCTCTTAATGAAAAACTGTTTTTT
TRBV6-5	-	once	TRBJ1-2	CASNYQGANYGYTF	TGTGCCAGTAATTACCAGGGAGCTAACTATGGCTACACCTTC
TRBV6-1	-	-	TRBJ2-7	CANGGLYEQYF	TGTGCCAACGGCGGCCTCTACGAGCAGTATTTC
TRBV10-3	TRBD2	-	TRBJ2-3	CTTRPSGLGSTDTQYF	TGTACCACCCGTCCCTCAGGACTAGGAAGCACAGATACGCAGTATTTT
TRBV11-2	-	-	TRBJ2-7	CANSPLGGQGYYKQYF	TGTGCTAACAGCCCCCTCGGTGGGCAGGGGTACTACAAGCAGTACTTC
TRBV24-1	-	once	TRBJ1-5	CAISASPGAGDQPQHF	TGTGCCATCAGTGCTTCCCCGGGGGCAGGGGATCAACCCCAGCATTTT
TRBV20-1	-	-	TRBJ2-2	CSSERGGTTGELFF	TGCAGTTCGGAGAGAGGGGGGACCACCGGGGAGCTGTTTTTT
TRBV12-3/TRBV12-4	-	-	TRBJ1-5	CTSCFLCLNQPQHF	TGTACCAGCTGTTTCCTATGCCTCAATCAGCCCCAGCATTTT
TRBV18	-	-	TRBJ1-1	CASSRAQAVGTEAFF	TGTGCCAGCTCAAGAGCACAGGCCGTCGGCACTGAAGCTTTCTTT
TRBV6-6	-	-	TRBJ2-5	CANSYILGFDWDKQESKYF	TGTGCCAACAGTTACATCCTCGGGTTTGATTGGGACAAGCAAGAGAGCAAGTACTTC
TRBV6-2/TRBV6-3	TRBD1	many	TRBJ2-7	CASSDRGASEQYF	TGTGCCAGCAGCGACAGGGGGGCTTCCGAGCAGTACTTC
TRBV5-4	TRBD2	-	TRBJ2-1	CTSRLGGGSNEQFF	TGTACTAGCCGGCTTGGGGGAGGGAGCAATGAGCAGTTCTTC
TRBV6-5	TRBD2	-	TRBJ2-7	CVSRLAGTYEQYF	TGTGTTAGCAGGCTAGCGGGGACATACGAGCAGTACTTC
TRBV4-1	-	once	TRBJ2-5	CASSRGLRAGTGETKYF	TGCGCCAGCAGCCGAGGACTTCGGGCGGGAACGGGAGAGACCAAGTACTTC
TRBV24-1	-	-	TRBJ2-2	CATSDLMGNTGELLF	TGTGCCACCAGTGATTTAATGGGAAATACCGGGGAGCTGTTATTT
TRBV28	TRBD1	-	TRBJ1-6	CASGAYGQGNSPIHF	TGTGCCAGCGGTGCTTATGGACAGGGGAATTCACCCATCCACTTT
TRBV11-2	-	-	TRBJ2-3	CAMSPDTNTQYF	TGTGCCATGAGCCCGGACACAAATACGCAGTATTTT
TRBV11-2	TRBD1	medium-sized	TRBJ1-2	CASSPTDRRRINGYTF	TGTGCCAGCAGCCCGACGGACAGGAGGCGGATAAATGGCTACACCTTC